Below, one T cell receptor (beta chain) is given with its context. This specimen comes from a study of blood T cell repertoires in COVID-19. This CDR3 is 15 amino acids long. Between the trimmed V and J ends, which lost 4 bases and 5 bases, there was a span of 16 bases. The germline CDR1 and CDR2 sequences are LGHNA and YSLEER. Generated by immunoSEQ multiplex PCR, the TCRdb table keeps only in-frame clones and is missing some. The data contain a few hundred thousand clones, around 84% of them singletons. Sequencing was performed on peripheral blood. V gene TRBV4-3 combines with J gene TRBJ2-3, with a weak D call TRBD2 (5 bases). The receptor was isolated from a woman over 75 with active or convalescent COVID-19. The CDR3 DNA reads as TGCGCCAGCAGCCCCCAAGAGGGAGTAGTAGATACGCAGTATTTT. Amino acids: CASSPQEGVVDTQYF.